This TCR beta chain was sequenced during a study of brain metastases from non-small cell lung cancer. Study-wide points: T-cell clones appeared expanded in 60% to 75% of brain metastases relative to matched primary tumors. Paired brain metastases and primary tumors largely shared TCR repertoires. T-cell infiltration was lower in brain metastases than primaries (P < 0.001).

Details on this clone: Antigen unknown.

TCRdb's copy holds only in-frame clones and misses some; the assay was immunoSEQ multiplex PCR. Of over 3,500 clones in the sample, around 85% are singletons; the top ten hold less than 9.5%. V was pared by 3 bases and J by 2 bases, with 14 bases between. This CDR3 has 15 residues. Germline CDR1 is DFQATT and CDR2 is SNEGSKA (reference sequence). Sample: primary lung tumor tissue. This sequence joins TRBV20-1 and TRBJ1-5; D is uncertain. This TCR derives from a donor at least 40 years old with non-small cell lung cancer. The CDR3 DNA reads as TGCAGTGCTAGTGTTGGGAATAGTGGCAATCAGCCCCAGCATTTT. This encodes CSASVGNSGNQPQHF.